These T cell receptor beta chains were read from a single sample in a study of cytomegalovirus exposure and HLA in healthy donors. Sequencing used immunoSEQ multiplex PCR; TCRdb keeps in-frame clones, though not all of them. The sample has just under 65,000 clones. Sequenced material: PBMCs. These receptors originate from a boy younger than 18 in good health and CMV-seronegative. CDR3s include the opening cysteine and the closing phenylalanine or tryptophan. D genes are given only for firm matches.

d_gene,j_gene,v_gene,CDR3aa,CDR3nt
.,TRBJ2-5,TRBV6-6,CASRHKETQYF,TGTGCCAGCAGGCACAAAGAGACCCAGTACTTC
.,TRBJ1-5,TRBV6-6,CASSLPNSNQPQHF,TGTGCCAGCAGCCTACCGAATAGCAATCAGCCCCAGCATTTT
.,TRBJ1-5,TRBV27,CASSFVRGGDRLGFLNQPQHF,TGTGCCAGCAGTTTTGTCCGCGGTGGAGACAGGTTAGGGTTTTTGAATCAGCCCCAGCATTTT
.,TRBJ2-1,TRBV5-6,CASSFGGSSYNEQFF,TGTGCCAGCAGCTTTGGCGGAAGCTCCTACAATGAGCAGTTCTTC
.,TRBJ2-1,TRBV2,CASSVQGWNEQFF,TGTGCCAGCAGTGTCCAGGGTTGGAATGAGCAGTTCTTC
.,TRBJ1-2,TRBV29-1,CSVEFWGRGWDGYTF,TGCAGCGTTGAATTTTGGGGTCGGGGTTGGGATGGCTACACCTTC
TRBD2,TRBJ2-1,TRBV9,CASSVEGGLAGVNEQFF,TGTGCCAGCAGCGTAGAGGGGGGACTAGCGGGAGTCAATGAGCAGTTCTTC
TRBD1,TRBJ1-1,TRBV27,CASSSPLGQGNTEAFF,TGTGCCAGCAGTTCCCCGCTGGGACAGGGGAACACTGAAGCTTTCTTT
TRBD2,TRBJ2-3,TRBV30,CAWSVGLAGTDTQYF,TGTGCCTGGAGTGTAGGACTAGCGGGCACAGATACGCAGTATTTT
TRBD1,TRBJ1-5,TRBV5-1,CASSLFGDRDQPQHF,TGCGCCAGCAGCTTGTTCGGGGACAGGGATCAGCCCCAGCATTTT
TRBD2,TRBJ2-1,TRBV30,CAWSAGRGYNEQFF,TGTGCCTGGAGTGCCGGGAGGGGGTACAATGAGCAGTTCTTC
.,TRBJ2-7,TRBV5-6,CASSSGYYEQYF,TGTGCCAGCAGCTCAGGGTACTACGAGCAGTACTTC
TRBD1,TRBJ2-7,TRBV9,CASSAGTADEQYF,TGTGCCAGCAGCGCCGGGACAGCGGACGAGCAGTACTTC
.,TRBJ2-7,TRBV6-1,CASRTGSTYEQYF,TGTGCCAGCAGAACGGGTTCCACCTACGAGCAGTACTTC
.,TRBJ2-3,TRBV9,CASSESVPDTQYF,TGTGCCAGCAGCGAGTCAGTTCCAGATACGCAGTATTTT
.,TRBJ1-5,TRBV30,CAWSVLGDQPQHF,TGTGCCTGGAGTGTACTGGGAGATCAGCCCCAGCATTTT
TRBD2,TRBJ2-7,TRBV5-4,CASSSGTSGGVRDEQYF,TGTGCCAGCAGCTCCGGGACTAGCGGGGGTGTTAGAGACGAGCAGTACTTC